The 16 T cell receptor beta chains given below trace back to one sample, sequenced in a study of T-cell memory formation after mild COVID-19. TCRdb redid the calling of the 5' RACE reads with MiXCR, one entry per CDR3 protein. In the table there are about 470,000 distinct CDR3 sequences, 25% of which are singletons. Sequencing used PBMCs or a T cell subset sorted from them (not recorded which). The receptors stem from an adult woman who had mild COVID-19 (a few samples of this study predate the infection). Cell type and time point are not known.

This clonotype showed up many times. The chain is built from TRBV10-3 and TRBJ1-3, with D possibly matching TRBD1 (6 bases). Germline V gene lookup returns CDR1 ENHRY and CDR2 SYGVKD. The V end lost 11 bases, the J end lost 0 bases, and 14 bases lay between the germline ends. The CDR3 has 14 residues. The CDR3: CASGGRSSGNTIYF. The CDR3 DNA is TGTGCCTCCGGGGGCAGGAGCTCTGGAAACACCATATATTTT.

CDR3 DNA sequence: TGCGCCAGCAGTCCGGAGGGGGGTACAGGCTATGGCTACACCTTC. Translating it yields CASSPEGGTGYGYTF. The V call is TRBV5-1, the J call TRBJ1-2; D might be TRBD1 (6 bases). The CDR3 sequence is 15 residues long. Trimming took 5 bases from V and 4 from J, leaving 18 bases between them. CDR1 is SGHRS and CDR2 is YFSETQ in the germline V gene.

This clonotype has a handful of counts. This chain uses TRBV27 with TRBJ2-3; 8 nucleotides line up with TRBD1. From germline, CDR1 is MNHEY and CDR2 SMNVEV (reference sequence). This CDR3 has 16 residues. Trimming at V came to 4 bases and at J to 4 bases, leaving 10 bases not matched to a gene. The CDR3 reads CASSSPGQGLADTQYF. Here the CDR3 DNA reads TGTGCCAGCAGTTCCCCAGGACAGGGTTTGGCAGATACGCAGTATTTT.

This clonotype was observed at least ten times. The chain couples TRBV5-1 to TRBJ1-2; no definite D call. The CDR3 has 12 residues. Germline loops: CDR1 SGHRS, CDR2 YFSETQ. Trimming pared 2 bases from V and 2 bases from J, leaving 4 bases between. CDR3 in amino acids: CASSLNNYGYTF. As DNA, the CDR3 is TGCGCCAGCAGCTTAAACAACTATGGCTACACCTTC.

This clonotype was recorded a few times. The V and J genes are TRBV6-2 or TRBV6-3 and TRBJ2-3; 12 bases align to TRBD2. The CDR3 contains 16 residues. With 2 bases clipped from V and 0 bases from J, the junction kept 0 bases outside the gene matches. Germline loops: CDR1 MNHEY, CDR2 SVGEGT. CDR3 coding DNA: TGTGCCAGCAGTTACGGGACTAGCGGGAGCACAGATACGCAGTATTTT. This translates into CASSYGTSGSTDTQYF.

This clonotype has a count of ten or more. The gene calls are TRBV4-1 and TRBJ2-7; D might be TRBD2 (5 bases). CDR1 and CDR2 (germline): MGHRA, YSYEKL. The germline V and J ends were trimmed by 1 base and 5 bases, with 9 bases remaining between them. The CDR3 sequence is 13 residues long. CDR3 loop: CASSQGFGDEQYF. The CDR3 DNA sequence: TGCGCCAGCAGCCAAGGTTTCGGGGACGAGCAGTACTTC.

The rearrangement joins TRBV7-2 to TRBJ2-5; 10 nucleotides line up with TRBD2. Germline V lookup: CDR1 SGHTA, CDR2 FQGNSA. The CDR3 runs 16 residues. V trimming: 4 bases; J trimming: 5 bases; junction bases outside the gene matches: 10. The CDR3 nucleotides read TGTGCCAGCAGCTCTCTTAGCGGGAGGAGGAGGGAGACCCAGTACTTC. This gives the protein CASSSLSGRRRETQYF.

This clonotype has a handful of counts. The rearrangement links TRBV29-1 to TRBJ1-5; TRBD1 matches 9 bases. This CDR3 region has 13 residues. The J segment lost 3 bases and the V segment lost 4 bases, leaving 1 base of the junction unmatched. The V gene's germline CDR1 is SQVTM and CDR2 ANQGSEA. Here the CDR3 DNA reads TGCAGCGTTGGGGACAGGGTCAATCAGCCCCAGCATTTT. Translated, it gives CSVGDRVNQPQHF.

The rearrangement joins TRBV4-1 to TRBJ1-2, with TRBD1 identical over 7 bases. The CDR3 spans 15 residues. The germline V gene encodes CDR1 MGHRA and CDR2 YSYEKL. V was clipped by 5 bases and J by 4 bases; unmatched bases: 10. In DNA, the CDR3 is TGCGCCAGCAGCGAAACGACAGGGTTAGGCTATGGCTACACCTTC. Its translation: CASSETTGLGYGYTF.

Written as DNA, the CDR3 is TGTGCCAGCAGCGTAGGGGGCCTAGCGGGGGTGACGAACACCGGGGAGCTGTTTTTT. As protein: CASSVGGLAGVTNTGELFF. This chain connects TRBV9 to TRBJ2-2; the match to TRBD2 covers 10 bases. The trim removed 0 bases at V and 0 bases at J, leaving 8 bases unmatched. CDR3 length: 19 amino acids. Germline V CDR1 and CDR2: SGDLS, YYNGEE.

Many counts were recorded for this clonotype. The V and J genes are TRBV19 and TRBJ2-1; 10 nucleotides match TRBD2. V trimming: 7 bases; J trimming: 5 bases; junction bases outside the gene matches: 11. Germline CDR1 reads LNHDA; CDR2 reads SQIVND (reference sequence). The CDR3 consists of 16 residues. CDR3: CASTPGLLAGDNEQFF. Here the CDR3 DNA reads TGTGCCAGTACTCCCGGGTTGCTAGCGGGGGACAATGAGCAGTTCTTC.

J is TRBJ1-5 and V is TRBV7-9, with 7 bases matching TRBD1. The ends lost 2 bases at V and 5 bases at J; junction bases unmatched: 3. Germline assignment: CDR1 SEHNR and CDR2 FQNEAQ (reference sequence). The length of the CDR3 is 14 residues. The CDR3, as DNA: TGTGCCAGCAGCTTATCGACAGGGCATCAGCCCCAGCATTTT. Its translation is CASSLSTGHQPQHF.

The V gene is TRBV7-9, the J gene TRBJ2-7; D remains ambiguous. The CDR3 consists of 13 residues. Germline CDR1 is SEHNR and CDR2 is FQNEAQ (reference sequence). The V and J ends lost 0 bases and 4 bases respectively, with 7 bases between them. CDR3 amino acids: CASSLANRYEQYF. The CDR3 region has the DNA TGTGCCAGCAGCTTAGCGAACCGATACGAGCAGTACTTC. The full variable domain, its missing parts supplied by reference TRBV7-9 and TRBJ2-7, is DTGVSQNPRHKITKRGQNVTFRCDPISEHNRLYWYRQTLGQGPEFLTYFQNEAQLEKSRLLSDRFSAERPKGSFSTLEIQRTEQGDSAMYLCASSLANRYEQYFGPGTRLTVT.

This clonotype came up a few times. This sequence joins TRBV16 and TRBJ2-1, with TRBD2 matching 8 bases. V was clipped by 4 bases and J by 4 bases; unmatched bases: 6. Germline V CDR1 and CDR2: KGHSY, FQNENV. This CDR3 spans 15 amino acids. The CDR3 sequence is CASSPRQREYNEQFF. The CDR3 DNA sequence: TGTGCCAGCAGCCCCCGTCAGCGGGAGTACAATGAGCAGTTCTTC.

The chain has TRBV5-5 and TRBJ2-3; 8 bases fit TRBD2. CDR3 size: 14 residues. CDR1 SGHKS and CDR2 YYEKEE come from the germline V gene (reference sequence). J gave up 0 bases and V 7 bases, and 4 bases lay outside the gene matches. CDR3 sequence reads: CASQRGSSTDTQYF. The CDR3 nucleotides are TGTGCCAGCCAGCGGGGGAGTAGCACAGATACGCAGTATTTT.

This clonotype was seen only a few times. The rearrangement joins TRBV29-1 to TRBJ2-1; D possibly uses TRBD1 or TRBD2 (6 bases each). Germline CDR1 is SQVTM and CDR2 is ANQGSEA. Between the trimmed V and J ends, which lost 3 bases and 1 base, there was a span of 19 bases. The length of the CDR3 is 17 residues. CDR3 in amino acids: CSVEGGGSDASYNEQFF. CDR3 nucleotide sequence: TGCAGCGTTGAGGGGGGCGGATCCGACGCATCCTACAATGAGCAGTTCTTC.